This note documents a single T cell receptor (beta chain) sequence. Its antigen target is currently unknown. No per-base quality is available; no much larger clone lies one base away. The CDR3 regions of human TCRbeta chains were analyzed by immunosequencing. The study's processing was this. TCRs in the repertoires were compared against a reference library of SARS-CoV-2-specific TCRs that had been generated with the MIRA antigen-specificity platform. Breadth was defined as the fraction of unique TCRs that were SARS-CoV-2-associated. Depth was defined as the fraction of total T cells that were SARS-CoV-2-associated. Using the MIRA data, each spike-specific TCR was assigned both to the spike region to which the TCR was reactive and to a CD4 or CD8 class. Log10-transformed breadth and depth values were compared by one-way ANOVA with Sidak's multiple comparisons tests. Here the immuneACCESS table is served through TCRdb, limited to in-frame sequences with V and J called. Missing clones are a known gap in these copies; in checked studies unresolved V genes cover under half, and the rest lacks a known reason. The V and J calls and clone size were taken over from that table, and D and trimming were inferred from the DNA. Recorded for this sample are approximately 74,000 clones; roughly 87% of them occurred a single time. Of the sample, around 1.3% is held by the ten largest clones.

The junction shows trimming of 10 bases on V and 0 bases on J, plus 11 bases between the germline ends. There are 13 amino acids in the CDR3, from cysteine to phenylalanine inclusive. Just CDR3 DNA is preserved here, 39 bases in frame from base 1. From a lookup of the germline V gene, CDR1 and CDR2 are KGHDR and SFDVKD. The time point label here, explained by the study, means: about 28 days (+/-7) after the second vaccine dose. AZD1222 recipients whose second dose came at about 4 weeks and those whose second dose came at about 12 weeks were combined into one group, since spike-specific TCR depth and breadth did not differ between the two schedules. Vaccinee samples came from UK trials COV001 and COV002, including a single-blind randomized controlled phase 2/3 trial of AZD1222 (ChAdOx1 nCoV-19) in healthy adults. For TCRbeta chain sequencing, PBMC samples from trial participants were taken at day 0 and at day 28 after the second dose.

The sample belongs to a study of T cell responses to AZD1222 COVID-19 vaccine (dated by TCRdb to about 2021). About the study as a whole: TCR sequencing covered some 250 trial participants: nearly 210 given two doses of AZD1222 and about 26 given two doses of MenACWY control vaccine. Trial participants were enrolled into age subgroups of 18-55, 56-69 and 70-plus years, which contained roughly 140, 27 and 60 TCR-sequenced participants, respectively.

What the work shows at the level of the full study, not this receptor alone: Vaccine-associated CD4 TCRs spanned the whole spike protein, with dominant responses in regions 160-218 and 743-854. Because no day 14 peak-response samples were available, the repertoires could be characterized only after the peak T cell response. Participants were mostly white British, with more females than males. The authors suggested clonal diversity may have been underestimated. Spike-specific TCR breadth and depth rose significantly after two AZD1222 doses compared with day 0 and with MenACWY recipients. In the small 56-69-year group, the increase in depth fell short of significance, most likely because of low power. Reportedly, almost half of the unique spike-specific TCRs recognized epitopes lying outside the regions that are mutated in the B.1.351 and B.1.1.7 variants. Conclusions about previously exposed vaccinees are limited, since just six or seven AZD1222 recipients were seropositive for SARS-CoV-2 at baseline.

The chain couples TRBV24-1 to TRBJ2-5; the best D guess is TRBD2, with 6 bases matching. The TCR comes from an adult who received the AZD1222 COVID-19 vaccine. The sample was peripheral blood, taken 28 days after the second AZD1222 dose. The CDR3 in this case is CATRDRYQETQYF. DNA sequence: TGTGCCACGCGGGACCGGTACCAAGAGACCCAGTACTTC.